A single sample gave rise to the 22 T cell receptor beta chains below, sequenced in a study of vaccination and CD4 T cells after COVID-19. These receptors' targets are unknown. As for treatment: roughly nine-day PBMC culture with coronavirus spike peptide pools or control peptides (ViraFEST assay). An Oncomine TCR Beta short-read assay was used to sequence the DNA from cultured CD4+ T cells. TCRdb passed the PCR reads through MiXCR, listing each CDR3 protein once. Of around 19,000 distinct CDR3 sequences detected, around 78% appear once; the ten largest clones hold roughly 17%. Sequencing was performed on CD4+ T cells from blood, cultured in vitro, taken after SARS-CoV-2 vaccination. The receptors derive from a human donor who received a COVID-19 vaccine.

The gene calls are TRBV6-1 and TRBJ2-2; D gene ambiguous. The CDR3 is 16 amino acids. CDR1 is MNHNS, CDR2 SASEGT, per germline. Trimming took 1 base from V and 4 from J, leaving 13 bases between them. Written as DNA, the CDR3 is TGTGCCAGCAGTGAAGTGGGGTTCCCTGGCACCGGGGAGCTGTTTTTT. This encodes CASSEVGFPGTGELFF.

The chain carries TRBV10-2 and TRBJ1-3; TRBD1 is a possible D gene (6 bases). V was clipped by 0 bases and J by 6 bases, with 18 bases between them. The CDR3 runs to 17 residues. In germline, CDR1 is WSHSY, CDR2 SAAADI. The CDR3 spells CASSESRGSGATNTIYF. CDR3 coding DNA: TGCGCCAGCAGTGAGTCAAGGGGGTCAGGGGCCACAAACACCATATATTTT.

J is TRBJ1-2 and V is TRBV23-1; D is unresolved. TRBV23-1 is an ORF, and what it does is uncertain. Trimming took 0 bases from V and 2 from J, leaving 16 bases between them. This CDR3 is built from 17 residues. CDR3 region: CASSQSLSPGANYGYTF. CDR3 bases: TGCGCCAGCAGTCAATCCCTATCCCCGGGCGCGAACTATGGCTACACCTTC.

V and J are TRBV27 and TRBJ1-2; TRBD1 is a possible D gene (6 bases). Trimming cost V 5 bases and J 8 bases, with 30 bases left between them. Germline values: CDR1 MNHEY, CDR2 SMNVEV (reference sequence). CDR3 size: 18 residues. The CDR3 region is CASSLKSFGGATVKGYTF. DNA for the CDR3: TGTGCCAGCAGTCTTAAGAGCTTCGGGGGCGCAACAGTAAAAGGCTACACCTTC.

The chain links TRBV21-1 to TRBJ1-5. TRBV21-1 is given as a pseudogene. The CDR3 consists of 16 residues. In DNA form, the CDR3 reads TGTGCCAGCAGCAAAGTTCAGCCCTATAGCAATCAGCCCCAGCATTTT. This sequence encodes CASSKVQPYSNQPQHF.

The chain joins TRBV20-1 to TRBJ1-1, with no clear D. The germline V gene encodes CDR1 DFQATT and CDR2 SNEGSKA (reference sequence). V dropped 1 base and J dropped 2 bases, with 14 bases sitting between them. The CDR3 length is 15 residues. CDR3 sequence (DNA): TGCAGTGCTAGAGTCACCGGCGGAGCTAACACTGAAGCTTTCTTT. Encoded protein: CSARVTGGANTEAFF.

The V call is TRBV15, the J call TRBJ1-4, with D tentatively TRBD1 (5 bases). The V end lost 0 bases, the J end lost 8 bases, and 13 bases lay between the germline ends. The CDR3 has 15 amino acids. The germline CDR1 and CDR2 sequences are LNHNV and YYDKDF (reference sequence). CDR3 DNA: TGTGCCACCAGCAGAGATGCGCAGGGAAGCGAAAAACTGTTTTTT. This codes for CATSRDAQGSEKLFF.

This rearrangement joins TRBV19 to TRBJ1-1; D call uncertain. The V gene lost 6 bases and the J gene lost 3 bases, with 20 bases spanning the gap. CDR1 and CDR2 (germline): LNHDA, SQIVND (reference sequence). There are 16 residues in the CDR3. The CDR3 region has the DNA TGTGCCAGTAGGGGGAGGGTTTTTTCAACGTACACTGAAGCTTTCTTT. It specifies CASRGRVFSTYTEAFF.

The rearrangement uses TRBV6-5 and TRBJ1-5; 7 bases agree with TRBD1. The CDR3 runs 17 residues. V trimming: 2 bases; J trimming: 2 bases; junction bases outside the gene matches: 9. CDR1 and CDR2 from the germline V gene are MNHEY and SVGAGI. The CDR3 DNA reads TGTGCCAGCAGTTACCCTACCACAGGGGAGGGCAATCAGCCCCAGCATTTT. This sequence encodes CASSYPTTGEGNQPQHF.

This sequence joins TRBV11-3 and TRBJ1-1; D not certain. The CDR3 runs 14 residues. V was shortened by 3 bases and J by 0 bases, with 8 bases between the two germline ends. In germline, CDR1 is SGHNT, CDR2 YENEEA. CDR3 bases: TGTGCCAGCAGCTTTGCTCACATGAACACTGAAGCTTTCTTT. Protein product: CASSFAHMNTEAFF.

The chain carries TRBV30 and TRBJ1-2, with D uncertain. The germline CDR1 and CDR2 sequences are GTSNPN and SVGIG (reference sequence). This CDR3 has 12 residues. Trimming removed 2 bases from V and 4 bases from J, with 8 bases in between. The CDR3 region has the DNA TGTGCCTGGAGTAGGCAGGTCTATGGCTACACCTTC. As protein: CAWSRQVYGYTF.

This chain connects TRBV20-1 to TRBJ1-5; D might be TRBD1 (5 bases). CDR1 and CDR2 from the germline V gene are DFQATT and SNEGSKA (reference sequence). The CDR3 spans 12 residues. The V end was cut by 3 bases, the J end by 7 bases, with 10 bases between. The CDR3: CSASSPGQPQHF. CDR3 coding DNA: TGCAGTGCTAGCAGTCCAGGGCAGCCCCAGCATTTT.

The chain combines TRBV10-3 with TRBJ1-1; no clear D. The CDR3 contains 12 residues. V lost 4 bases and J lost 8, with 11 bases in between. Germline CDR1 and CDR2: ENHRY and SYGVKD. The CDR3, as DNA: TGTGCCATCAGTGGGTCGGGTTTCGAAGCTTTCTTT. It codes for CAISGSGFEAFF.

The chain has TRBV19 and TRBJ1-1; D possibly corresponds to TRBD1 (5 bases). This CDR3 comprises 14 residues. The ends were cut back, 6 bases at V and 1 base at J, with 12 bases in the middle. Germline loops: CDR1 LNHDA, CDR2 SQIVND (reference sequence). CDR3 amino acids: CASSGAGRNTEAFF. In DNA, the CDR3 is TGTGCCAGTAGCGGTGCAGGGAGGAACACTGAAGCTTTCTTT. Full variable domain (rest looked up from reference TRBV19 and TRBJ1-1): DGGITQSPKYLFRKEGQNVTLSCEQNLNHDAMYWYRQDPGQGLRLIYYSQIVNDFQKGDIAEGYSVSREKKESFPLTVTSAQKNPTAFYLCASSGAGRNTEAFFGQGTRLTVV.

The chain employs TRBV20-1 and TRBJ2-6, with 7 bases matching TRBD1. V dropped 2 bases and J dropped 1; count of bases not matched to a gene: 8. The CDR3 has 17 amino acids. Germline CDR1 and CDR2: DFQATT and SNEGSKA (reference sequence). CDR3: CSARNRDRQSGANVLTF. In nucleotides, the CDR3 is TGCAGTGCTAGAAACCGGGACAGACAGTCTGGGGCCAACGTCCTGACTTTC.

The genes are TRBV20-1 and TRBJ2-1; the D call may be TRBD1 or TRBD2 (6 bases each). V was pared by 3 bases and J by 6 bases, with 15 bases between. CDR1 is DFQATT and CDR2 is SNEGSKA in the germline V gene (reference sequence). This CDR3 spans 14 amino acids. The DNA of the CDR3 is TGCAGTGCTAGGCGCGGGACATCATTCAATGAGCAGTTCTTC. Translation: CSARRGTSFNEQFF.

The rearrangement uses TRBV24-1 and TRBJ2-2; D is perhaps TRBD2 (6 bases). Trimming shortened V by 0 bases and J by 3 bases, and 16 bases separated the two germline ends. This CDR3 comprises 18 residues. The V gene's germline CDR1 is KGHDR and CDR2 SFDVKD. CDR3: CATSDLGDFPRDTGELFF. The CDR3 DNA reads as TGTGCCACCAGTGATTTGGGGGACTTCCCTCGGGACACCGGGGAGCTGTTTTTT.

The chain combines TRBV6-1 with TRBJ1-2; D may be TRBD1 (6 bases). V shed 2 bases and J shed 4 bases, with 23 bases lying between them. Germline V gene sequence: CDR1 MNHNS, CDR2 SASEGT. There are 18 residues in the CDR3. DNA of the CDR3: TGTGCCAGCAGTGAAAGTCTGGGGGGGACAAGAGTCCGCTATGGCTACACCTTC. Protein: CASSESLGGTRVRYGYTF.

The V call is TRBV14, the J call TRBJ2-5; D call uncertain. Trimming cost V 7 bases and J 5 bases, with 14 bases left between them. CDR1 and CDR2 from the germline V gene are SGHDN and FVKESK. The CDR3 totals 13 residues. The CDR3 loop is CASTKNIRETQYF. The CDR3, as DNA: TGTGCCAGCACCAAAAACATTCGGGAGACCCAGTACTTC.

This sequence joins TRBV12-3 or TRBV12-4 and TRBJ1-6; weak D call: TRBD1 (5 bases). Trimming took 2 bases from V and 5 from J, leaving 19 bases between them. The CDR3 loop spans 18 amino acids. The CDR3 reads CASSLRVPGVGDNSPLHF. The CDR3 region has the DNA TGTGCCAGCAGTTTAAGGGTACCGGGGGTAGGGGATAATTCACCCCTCCACTTT.

This chain joins TRBV29-1 and TRBJ1-2, with D maybe TRBD1 (5 bases). Germline V gene sequence: CDR1 SQVTM, CDR2 ANQGSEA. The CDR3 runs to 11 residues. The V end lost 6 bases, the J end lost 5 bases, and 10 bases lay between the germline ends. As DNA, the CDR3 is TGCAGCGTGGGGGGACGGTATGGCTACACCTTC. Amino acids: CSVGGRYGYTF.

This sequence joins TRBV6-5 and TRBJ1-1; D possibly corresponds to TRBD1 (5 bases). With 0 bases removed from V and 1 base from J, the gap between germline ends came to 18 bases. Germline CDR1 MNHEY, CDR2 SVGAGI. The CDR3 has 18 amino acids. In DNA, the CDR3 is TGTGCCAGCAGTTACTCGATTTATGGGGACGAAGCGAACACTGAAGCTTTCTTT. Protein: CASSYSIYGDEANTEAFF.